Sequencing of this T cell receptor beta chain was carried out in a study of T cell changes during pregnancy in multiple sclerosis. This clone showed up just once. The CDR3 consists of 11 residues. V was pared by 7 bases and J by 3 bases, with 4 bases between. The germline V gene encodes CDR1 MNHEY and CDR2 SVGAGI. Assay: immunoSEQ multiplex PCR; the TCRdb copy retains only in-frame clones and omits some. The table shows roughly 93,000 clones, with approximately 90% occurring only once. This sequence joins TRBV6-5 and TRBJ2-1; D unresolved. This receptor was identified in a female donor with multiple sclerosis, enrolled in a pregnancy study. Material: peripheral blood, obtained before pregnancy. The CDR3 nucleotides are TGTGCCAGCATCAGCTACAATGAGCAGTTCTTC. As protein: CASISYNEQFF.